This T cell receptor (beta chain) was identified in a study of long-term antiretroviral therapy in people with HIV. Study observations and caveats: Post-ART, diversity grew, though it stayed under transplant donor control levels.

Survey-level resolution applied to immunoSEQ assay v3.0. Using immunoSEQ multiplex PCR, the repertoire was profiled, and TCRdb retains in-frame clones only, with some absent. The sample comprises tens of thousands of clones, about 82% of which are singletons, and around 4.6% rests with the top ten. Germline V gene data show CDR1 as MNHEY and CDR2 as SVGAGI. Deletions cut 7 bases from V and 4 bases from J, with 7 bases between. The CDR3 is made up of 12 amino acids. Every one of the donors gave at least one pre-ART PBMC sample and at least two post-ART PBMC samples. This clone turned up a few times. Its antigen is still unknown.

The chain employs TRBV6-5 and TRBJ2-2, with D possibly called TRBD1 or TRBD2 (5 bases each). This TCR derives from a man in his 60s with HIV. Sequenced here: unsorted PBMCs, sampled 1.3 years after starting antiretroviral therapy. The CDR3 loop reads CASIGTTGELFF. For the CDR3, the DNA is TGTGCCAGCATCGGGACCACCGGGGAGCTGTTTTTT.